These T cell receptor beta chains were read from a single sample in a study of cytomegalovirus exposure and HLA in healthy donors. TCRdb's copy holds only in-frame clones and misses some; the assay was immunoSEQ multiplex PCR. The sample comprises some 130,000 clones, 80% to 85% of which are singletons, and approximately 0.97% rests with the top ten. Sequenced input: PBMCs. These receptor sequences come from a human donor in good health. Each CDR3 is given with its conserved first and last residue. D genes are given only for firm matches. The size of a clone is reported for some rows only, either as once, few or many, or as a class for expanded clones.

clone_size	v_call	d_call	j_call	cdr3_nt	cdr3_aa
.	TRBV7-9	.	TRBJ1-5	TGTGCCAGCAGCGAACGCGGTAGCAATCAGCCCCAGCATTTT	CASSERGSNQPQHF
.	TRBV5-1	TRBD1	TRBJ1-5	TGCGCCAGCAGCCCCTTGGGGACAGGGAATCAGCCCCAGCATTTT	CASSPLGTGNQPQHF
once	TRBV2	TRBD1	TRBJ2-3	TGTGCCAGCAGTAAACAGGGGGACGGAGATACGCAGTATTTT	CASSKQGDGDTQYF
.	TRBV19	.	TRBJ1-1	TGTGCCAGTAGTATAGTCCCGGGTGGGACTGAAGCTTTCTTT	CASSIVPGGTEAFF
once	TRBV6-5	.	TRBJ2-7	TGTGCCAGCAGTTACGAGGGGGGGAGGGAAGGGAAGCAGTACTTC	CASSYEGGREGKQYF
few	TRBV18	.	TRBJ1-1	TGTGCCAGCTCACCAGTACGGGGGGCGCGAACTGAAGCTTTCTTT	CASSPVRGARTEAFF
.	TRBV4-1	.	TRBJ2-2	TGCGCCAGCAGCCAAGAGCGGACCGGGGAGCTGTTTTTT	CASSQERTGELFF
.	TRBV2	.	TRBJ2-5	TGTGCCAGCAGTACGGGGACCCAGTACTTC	CASSTGTQYF
.	TRBV7-9	.	TRBJ1-1	TGTGCCAGCAGCCGTGGGACAACGAGAGAGGGCACTGAAGCTTTCTTT	CASSRGTTREGTEAFF
.	TRBV9	TRBD1	TRBJ1-1	TGTGCCAGCAGCGGGGGACAGGGGAAGACTGAAGCTTTCTTT	CASSGGQGKTEAFF
.	TRBV5-4	.	TRBJ1-1	TGTGCCAGCAGCCCCCCTGTCGGAGAGAAAGCTTTCTTT	CASSPPVGEKAFF
.	TRBV19	TRBD2	TRBJ2-2	TGTGCCAGTAAAATAGGGCGGGGGGGTAACACCGGGGAGCTGTTTTTT	CASKIGRGGNTGELFF
.	TRBV28	.	TRBJ2-7	TGTGCCAGCAGGGGCGGGTACGAGCAGTACTTC	CASRGGYEQYF
.	TRBV12-5	.	TRBJ2-3	TGTGCTAGTGGCCCCGTTAACACAGTTCCGTCCACAGATACGCAGTATTTT	CASGPVNTVPSTDTQYF
few	TRBV4-1	TRBD1	TRBJ1-5	TGCGCCAGCAGCCAACAACCCGGGACAGGCAATCAGCCCCAGCATTTT	CASSQQPGTGNQPQHF
once	TRBV11-2	TRBD2	TRBJ2-1	TGTGCCAGCAGCCCTAGCGGGGGGACTCACAATGAGCAGTTCTTC	CASSPSGGTHNEQFF
.	TRBV7-9	TRBD1	TRBJ2-7	TGTGCCAGCGAGACAGGGGGCTATTACGAGCAGTACTTC	CASETGGYYEQYF
.	TRBV15	TRBD1	TRBJ1-2	TGTGCCACCAGCAGGGGACGTGACAGGGCGCTTTACTATGGCTACACCTTC	CATSRGRDRALYYGYTF
.	TRBV15	.	TRBJ1-3	TGTGCCACCAGCAGAGATGGGGCACTCTCTGGAAACACCATATATTTT	CATSRDGALSGNTIYF
.	TRBV6-1	.	TRBJ1-4	TGTGCCAGCTTTGGCCACTCGAGAGGGATTGAAAAACTGTTTTTT	CASFGHSRGIEKLFF
.	TRBV2	TRBD1	TRBJ2-7	TGTGCCAGCAGTGAGGTACAGGGGGCGCGTGAGCAGTACTTC	CASSEVQGAREQYF
few	TRBV29-1	.	TRBJ2-7	TGCAGCGTTGCCGGTCCTAGCTCCTACGAGCAGTACTTC	CSVAGPSSYEQYF
few	TRBV4-2	TRBD2	TRBJ2-1	TGTGCCAGCAGCGTATTAGCGGGGGGGGCCCACAATGAGCAGTTCTTC	CASSVLAGGAHNEQFF
.	TRBV27	.	TRBJ2-5	TGTGCCAGCAGTAGAAGGGGAGAGACCCAGTACTTC	CASSRRGETQYF
.	TRBV19	.	TRBJ2-7	TGTGCCAGTAGTAGATATCGGGACTCCACCTACGAGCAGTACTTC	CASSRYRDSTYEQYF
.	TRBV27	TRBD1	TRBJ2-6	TGTGCCAGCAGTCCACAGGGGTACAGCTCTGGGGCCAACGTCCTGACTTTC	CASSPQGYSSGANVLTF
few	TRBV7-3	.	TRBJ1-1	TGTGCCAGCAGCTTATACGGGGGAGGAATGAACACTGAAGCTTTCTTT	CASSLYGGGMNTEAFF
.	TRBV15	TRBD1	TRBJ2-7	TGTGCCACCAGCAGAGATCCGGGACAGGGATCTGAAGAGCAGTACTTC	CATSRDPGQGSEEQYF
.	TRBV28	TRBD1	TRBJ2-7	TGTGCCACCGGAGAGGGACAGGGCTACGAGCAGTACTTC	CATGEGQGYEQYF
.	TRBV7-9	TRBD2	TRBJ2-3	TGTGCCAGCGGGATTAGCGGGGTGGCAGATACGCAGTATTTT	CASGISGVADTQYF
once	TRBV9	.	TRBJ2-1	TGTGCCAGCAGCGTCTCGATTTATCAGGCAGGGGACAATGAGCAGTTCTTC	CASSVSIYQAGDNEQFF
.	TRBV19	.	TRBJ2-7	TGTGCCAGTAGTCCTAGCCTAAGCTCCTACGAGCAGTACTTC	CASSPSLSSYEQYF
.	TRBV6-1	TRBD1	TRBJ1-2	TGTGCCAGCAGTGAAGCAGTGACAGGGGCAGGCTATGGCTACACCTTC	CASSEAVTGAGYGYTF
.	TRBV7-7	TRBD1	TRBJ2-1	TGTGCCAGCAGCCCCAACTCCGGACAGGATCCAGGGAATGAGCAGTTCTTC	CASSPNSGQDPGNEQFF
.	TRBV28	.	TRBJ2-7	TGTGCCAGCGTTTCGGGCTACGAGCAGTACTTC	CASVSGYEQYF
.	TRBV10-3	TRBD2	TRBJ2-5	TGTGCCATCAGTGAGACGGGGGGGGGCGCGGGAGCAGAGACCCAGTACTTC	CAISETGGGAGAETQYF
.	TRBV5-4	.	TRBJ2-3	TGTGCCAGCAGCTCACCCCGGGGGGCCACAGATACGCAGTATTTT	CASSSPRGATDTQYF
.	TRBV7-9	.	TRBJ1-1	TGTGCCAGCAGCCCATTACTTCTATTGAACACTGAAGCTTTCTTT	CASSPLLLLNTEAFF
.	TRBV5-1	.	TRBJ1-2	TGCGCCAGCAGCCCCGGCGGCTCTGACACCTTC	CASSPGGSDTF
.	TRBV29-1	TRBD1	TRBJ1-4	TGCAGCGTTGAAACTAGACAGGGCGTAAATGAAAAACTGTTTTTT	CSVETRQGVNEKLFF
.	TRBV7-6	.	TRBJ1-3	TGTGCCAGCAGCTCTACCCGTACTGGAAACACCATATATTTT	CASSSTRTGNTIYF
.	TRBV19	.	TRBJ1-1	TGTGCCAGTAGACAGCAAGGGGGGGGCACTGAAGCTTTCTTT	CASRQQGGGTEAFF
many	TRBV6-1	TRBD2	TRBJ2-1	TGTGCCAGCACTAGCGGGGGGCAATCCAATGAGCAGTTCTTC	CASTSGGQSNEQFF
.	TRBV27	.	TRBJ2-7	TGTGCCACTCGGGAGCAGTACTTC	CATREQYF
.	TRBV6-5	.	TRBJ2-7	TGTGCCAGCAGTTACTTCCCGGACGGGACCTACGAGCAGTACTTC	CASSYFPDGTYEQYF
.	TRBV5-6	TRBD1	TRBJ2-7	TGTGCCAGCAGCGTGACAGGGAGCTCCTACGAGCAGTACTTC	CASSVTGSSYEQYF
.	TRBV27	.	TRBJ2-7	TGTGCCAGCAGTTTGCAGGGGGGATCATACCTCTACGAGCAGTACTTC	CASSLQGGSYLYEQYF
.	TRBV7-2	TRBD2	TRBJ2-1	TGTGCCAGCAGCTTGGGACTAGTTCAGTTCTTC	CASSLGLVQFF
.	TRBV9	TRBD1	TRBJ1-6	TGTGCCAGCAGCCACAGGGGCGCGAAAGATTCACCCCTCCACTTT	CASSHRGAKDSPLHF
.	TRBV5-1	.	TRBJ2-5	TGCGCCAGCAGCTTGCTAGATCCCTCGAGGACCCAGTACTTC	CASSLLDPSRTQYF
.	TRBV5-6	.	TRBJ2-2	TGTGCCAGCAGCTTACAGGGATGGACCGGGGAGCTGTTTTTT	CASSLQGWTGELFF
.	TRBV6-5	.	TRBJ1-4	TGTGCCAGCAGCCAAGGTGACAGTTCTAATGAAAAACTGTTTTTT	CASSQGDSSNEKLFF
.	TRBV6-6	.	TRBJ1-4	TGTGCCAGCAGTTACTCGGGCGCAACTAATGAAAAACTGTTTTTT	CASSYSGATNEKLFF
.	TRBV19	.	TRBJ1-6	TGTGCCAGTAGTATAGGAACAGGGTATTCACCCCTCCACTTT	CASSIGTGYSPLHF